What follows describes a single TCR beta chain. Antigen unknown. The data derive from a study of cytomegalovirus exposure and HLA in healthy donors. Whole-study findings and limits: Based on reports, TCR beta sequences accurately predicted HLA-A and HLA-B alleles for most subjects. Most TCR sequences were seen very rarely across donors, but some public TCRs occurred in many.

V lost 5 bases and J lost 2, with 12 bases in between. Looked up from germline, CDR1 is MNHEY and CDR2 is SMNVEV (reference sequence). The CDR3 has 14 residues. Primers included in the PCR were 60 Vbeta and 13 Jbeta primers. Clones were sequenced by immunoSEQ multiplex PCR, and TCRdb holds only the in-frame ones, with some missing. Seen here are a few hundred thousand clones, about 80% observed once, and the top ten hold 0.3%. Source material: PBMCs. The sequence was collected from a girl aged 2 to 10 in good health and CMV-seronegative. The chain uses TRBV27 and TRBJ1-2; D may be TRBD1 (6 bases). For the CDR3, the DNA is TGTGCCAGCAGTCCAACGGGACACAACTATGGCTACACCTTC. It translates to CASSPTGHNYGYTF.